A selection of T cell receptor beta chains follows, all from one sample in a study of beta chain features in type 1 diabetes. Some clones are missing from TCRdb's copy, which holds only in-frame ones; the method was immunoSEQ multiplex PCR. The table lists about 660,000 clones, around 15% of them singletons, with 0.03% to 0.04% in the top ten. The sample taken for sequencing was naive CD4+ T cells from blood. The receptors derive from a young man with type 1 diabetes. CDR3s include the opening cysteine and the closing phenylalanine or tryptophan. A D gene is named only where the DNA matches it firmly. A clone size is listed for some rows: how often the clone was seen (once, few, many), or a class if it is expanded.

j_call v_call clone_size d_call cdr3_nt cdr3_aa
TRBJ2-2 TRBV11-3 . . TGTGCCAGCAGCCGGGGAAGTAACACCGGGGAGCTGTTTTTT CASSRGSNTGELFF
TRBJ2-2 TRBV2 . TRBD1 TGTGCCAGCAGCCCACAGGGGAGCTGGACCGGGGAGCTGTTTTTT CASSPQGSWTGELFF
TRBJ1-5 TRBV30 . . TGTGCCTGGAGTGTACAGGGCAGAGTAAATCAGCCCCAGCATTTT CAWSVQGRVNQPQHF
TRBJ1-3 TRBV30 . TRBD1 TGTGCCTTCCAGGGGGCTAGACAGCACTCTGGAAACACCATATATTTT CAFQGARQHSGNTIYF
TRBJ2-2 TRBV5-1 . TRBD1 TGCGCCAGCAGCTCGAACACAGGGGGCTTGGAGACCGGGGAGCTGTTTTTT CASSSNTGGLETGELFF
TRBJ1-4 TRBV7-9 few . TGTGCCAGCAGCTCCCCGGGGGAAAAACTGTTTTTT CASSSPGEKLFF
TRBJ2-3 TRBV5-1 few . TGCGCCAGCAGCCCACAGGGAATTAGGGCAGATACGCAGTATTTT CASSPQGIRADTQYF
TRBJ2-1 TRBV28 . . TGTGCCAGCACGACCCCGGGCTACAATGAGCAGTTCTTC CASTTPGYNEQFF
TRBJ1-6 TRBV6-5 . . TGTGCCAGCAGTTACGGTCCTGCTCCACCCCTCCACTTT CASSYGPAPPLHF
TRBJ2-3 TRBV10-3 . TRBD1 TGTGCCATCAGTGAGTCGGCTAGGGGGCCACCCACAGATACGCAGTATTTT CAISESARGPPTDTQYF
TRBJ2-7 TRBV14 few TRBD2 TGTGCCAGCAGCCCCGGGACTAGCCGCGAGCAGTACTTC CASSPGTSREQYF
TRBJ2-1 TRBV6-5 few . TGTGCCAGCAGTAAGCAAAGTTCGAACAATGAGCAGTTCTTC CASSKQSSNNEQFF
TRBJ2-5 TRBV25-1 few . TGTGCCAGCAGTGAATCCAGGGCTCCCCAAGAGACCCAGTACTTC CASSESRAPQETQYF
TRBJ2-5 TRBV4-1 few TRBD2 TGCGCCAGCAGGTTGGGAGGGCCAGGGCCAGAGACCCAGTACTTC CASRLGGPGPETQYF
TRBJ2-1 TRBV7-9 few . TGTGCCAGCAGCTTAGCCGGCGGCAGTCCTAGCTCCTACAATGAGCAGTTCTTC CASSLAGGSPSSYNEQFF
TRBJ2-7 TRBV10-3 . . TGTGCCATCGCGGCAGGCTCCTACGAGCAGTACTTC CAIAAGSYEQYF
TRBJ2-7 TRBV7-2 few . TGTGCCAGCACCCCCGCTGGGGAAGCCTACGAGCAGTACTTC CASTPAGEAYEQYF
TRBJ1-1 TRBV2 few TRBD1 TGTGCCAGTGACAGGGGGAACACTGAAGCTTTCTTT CASDRGNTEAFF
TRBJ1-3 TRBV25-1 few . TGTGCCAGCAGTGCGCAGGGAAACACCATATATTTT CASSAQGNTIYF
TRBJ1-5 TRBV7-9 . . TGTGCCAGCAGCCCCTCCGGGCAGGGTCATCAGCCCCAGCATTTT CASSPSGQGHQPQHF
TRBJ2-1 TRBV7-2 . . TGTGCCAGCAGCTTAACGGAGGACTCCTACAATGAGCAGTTCTTC CASSLTEDSYNEQFF
TRBJ2-1 TRBV29-1 few . TGCAGCGTAGGAACAAACAATGAGCAGTTCTTC CSVGTNNEQFF
TRBJ1-4 TRBV4-2 . TRBD1 TGTGCCAGCAGCCTCCGGGACAGGGAAAAACTGTTTTTT CASSLRDREKLFF
TRBJ2-3 TRBV30 few . TGTGCCTGGAGTCCGGAGGGAGTTGGGAATACGCAGTATTTT CAWSPEGVGNTQYF